Sequencing of this T cell receptor (beta chain) was carried out in a study of blood T cell repertoires in COVID-19. The wider study: Donors in the United States, Italy and Spain gave samples during acute or convalescent COVID-19. Sample material is recorded as cDNA or gDNA derived from T cells, B-cell-depleted T cells, or PBMCs.

Per the original data handling: Nucleated cell number was recorded as an estimate derived from reference gene primer amplification. Clones were sequenced by immunoSEQ multiplex PCR, and TCRdb holds only the in-frame ones, with some missing. The V and J calls and clone size come from that table; D and trimming were worked out from the DNA. The sample lists some 300,000 clones, roughly 88% occurring once. This CDR3 contains 15 residues. Trimming cost V 2 bases and J 4 bases, with 12 bases left between them. From germline, CDR1 is MNHEY and CDR2 SMNVEV (reference sequence). The clonotype comes from a woman in her 30s who had recovered from COVID-19. The sequencing sample was made of peripheral blood. The chain is built from TRBV27 and TRBJ1-5; the D is unclear. In nucleotides, the CDR3 is TGTGCCAGCAGTTTAATATACGGGAATAATCAGCCCCAGCATTTT. Translation gives CASSLIYGNNQPQHF.